This entry concerns a single TCR beta chain. This clone was observed a single time. There is no known antigen for this receptor. No much larger clone is present one base from it, and per-base qualities are unavailable. The data stem from a study of blood T cell repertoires in COVID-19 (TCRdb year 2020). Some background on the complete study: ImmuneRACE Cohort 3 recovered participants were defined by two consecutive negative NP/OP PCR tests, healthcare professional clearance, or symptom resolution. Collaborator samples came from the United States, Italy and Spain and covered acute and convalescent phases of COVID-19. The prospective study material was composed of cDNA or gDNA derived from T cells, B-cell-depleted T cells, or PBMCs. Subjects who had been exposed to COVID-19, were actively infected with it, or had recovered from it provided the deeply sampled blood TCRbeta repertoires that made up the dataset. A freely available public database, intended as a resource for researchers studying the immune response to SARS-CoV-2, is where the repertoires were released. Samples were obtained from the ongoing ImmuneRACE study (first 160 participants) and from 1,254 subjects provided by 6 global collaborators. A de-identified subject ID, COVID-19 status, age in years and sex were almost always included in the sample metadata. Where HLA class I and class II types were available, the types were taken from metadata supplied by the sample provider, not from assay-based typing.

Points the paper makes about the study in general: How much clinical and demographic metadata was included differed by source and by participant, and the metadata was provided uncurated.

TCRbeta CDR3 regions were amplified from genomic DNA using the immunoSEQ Assay, a bias-controlled multiplex PCR. As for how the authors treated the data: The number of nucleated cells in each sample was estimated from the amplification of reference gene primers within the assay. To quantify the absolute abundance of each unique TCRbeta CDR3 rearrangement, sequence reads were collapsed and filtered. For each sample, productive Simpson clonality was calculated as the square root of Simpson's diversity index across productive rearrangements. Not all clones reach the TCRdb copy of this immuneACCESS table, which keeps in-frame sequences only. Checked studies attribute under half of the gap to unresolved V genes and leave the rest unexplained. V, J and clone size were drawn from that table, and D and trimming were deduced from the DNA. This sample gives under 300,000 clones in total; 88% of them show up just once. The top ten clones comprise 2% to 2.5% of the sample.

Participants in the prospective study were enrolled through a virtual design, were aged roughly 18 to 100 years, and lived in approximately 24 United States geographic areas. In the prospective study, cohorts were assigned on the basis of participant-reported clinical history obtained from a screening survey and a study questionnaire. In the prospective study, mobile phlebotomists collected whole blood, serum and a nasopharyngeal or oropharyngeal swab from each participant. Additional blood draws and questionnaires over an approximately two-month period could optionally be provided by prospective study participants. Prospective study blood samples were shipped either frozen or at room temperature before DNA extraction. The origin of this receptor is a woman in her sixties in a cohort exposed to, infected with or recovered from COVID-19 (not recorded which). Source material: PBMCs or T cells enriched from blood (not recorded which).

CDR3 sequence: CASREGALGNQPQHF. The nucleotide sequence reads as follows: TGTGCCAGCAGAGAGGGGGCTTTAGGCAATCAGCCCCAGCATTTT. This sequence uses TRBV6-5 and TRBJ1-5; 7 of the junction bases match TRBD1. The CDR3 runs 15 residues from the cysteine to the phenylalanine. Only the CDR3 DNA stays, 45 bases, in frame from base 1. In the germline V gene, CDR1 corresponds to MNHEY and CDR2 to SVGAGI. V is pruned by 6 bases and J by 2 bases, leaving 7 bases of the junction without a gene match.